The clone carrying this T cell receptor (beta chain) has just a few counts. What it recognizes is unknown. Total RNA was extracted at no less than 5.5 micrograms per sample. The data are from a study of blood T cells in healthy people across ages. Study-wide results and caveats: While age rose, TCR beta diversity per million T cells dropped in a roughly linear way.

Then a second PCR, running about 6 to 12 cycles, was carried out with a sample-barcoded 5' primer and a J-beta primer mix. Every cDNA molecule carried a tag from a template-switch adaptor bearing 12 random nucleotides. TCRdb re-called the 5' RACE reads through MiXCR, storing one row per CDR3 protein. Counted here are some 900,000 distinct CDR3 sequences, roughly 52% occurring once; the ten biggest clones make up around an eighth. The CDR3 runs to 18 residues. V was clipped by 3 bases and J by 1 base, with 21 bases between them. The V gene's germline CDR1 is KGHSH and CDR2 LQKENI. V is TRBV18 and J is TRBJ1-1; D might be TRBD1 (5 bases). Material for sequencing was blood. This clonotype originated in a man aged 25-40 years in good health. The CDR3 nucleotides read TGTGCCAGCTCACCCCTCACCAGAGGCCTCACAGGGAACACTGAAGCTTTCTTT. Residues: CASSPLTRGLTGNTEAFF.